This is a list of T cell receptor beta chains from one sample in a study of T cells in narcolepsy. Sequencing was performed with immunoSEQ multiplex PCR; in TCRdb, only in-frame clones are kept and a portion is missing. The table lists about 32,000 clones, around 83% of them singletons. The sequencing sample was made of memory (CD45RA-) CD4+ T cells from blood. The receptors here all came from a human donor in good health. CDR3s include the opening cysteine and the closing phenylalanine or tryptophan. D genes are given only for firm matches. The size of a clone is reported for some rows only, either as once, few or many, or as a class for expanded clones.

d_call: NA; j_call: TRBJ1-1; clone_size: NA; v_call: TRBV5-4; cdr3_nt: TGTGCCAGCAGCTTCCGCAGGGATACCACTGAAGCTTTCTTT; cdr3_aa: CASSFRRDTTEAFF
d_call: NA; j_call: TRBJ1-2; clone_size: NA; v_call: TRBV27; cdr3_nt: TGTGCCAGCAGTTTAGAGGGCAGTTCCTATGGCTACACCTTC; cdr3_aa: CASSLEGSSYGYTF
d_call: NA; j_call: TRBJ1-2; clone_size: NA; v_call: TRBV6-6; cdr3_nt: TGTGCCAGCAGTTACGGGGGACGGAACTATGGCTACACCTTC; cdr3_aa: CASSYGGRNYGYTF
d_call: TRBD1; j_call: TRBJ1-5; clone_size: NA; v_call: TRBV5-6; cdr3_nt: TGTGCCAGCAGCCCCCAAGGACAGGGGGCAGGTCAGCCCCAGCATTTT; cdr3_aa: CASSPQGQGAGQPQHF
d_call: TRBD1; j_call: TRBJ1-6; clone_size: few; v_call: TRBV27; cdr3_nt: TGTGCCAGCAGTTTCTTAGGGGGCAGGGAATCACCCCTCCACTTT; cdr3_aa: CASSFLGGRESPLHF
d_call: NA; j_call: TRBJ2-5; clone_size: NA; v_call: TRBV5-5; cdr3_nt: TGTGCCAGCAGCCCGACCGGGCTCCAAGAGACCCAGTACTTC; cdr3_aa: CASSPTGLQETQYF
d_call: TRBD1; j_call: TRBJ2-4; clone_size: NA; v_call: TRBV4-1; cdr3_nt: TGCGCCAGCAGCCAAGATGGACAGGGGCCCGTAAACATTCAGTACTTC; cdr3_aa: CASSQDGQGPVNIQYF
d_call: TRBD1; j_call: TRBJ1-1; clone_size: NA; v_call: TRBV2; cdr3_nt: TGTGCCAGCAGTGCCGGGACAGGGGCGAATGAAGCTTTCTTT; cdr3_aa: CASSAGTGANEAFF
d_call: NA; j_call: TRBJ2-7; clone_size: NA; v_call: TRBV30; cdr3_nt: TGTGCCTGGAGTCCCCAGGGTTACGAGCAGTACTTC; cdr3_aa: CAWSPQGYEQYF
d_call: NA; j_call: TRBJ2-1; clone_size: once; v_call: TRBV7-2; cdr3_nt: TGTGCCAGCAGCTCGCGGGGGCCAGGGAGATCGGAGCAGTTCTTC; cdr3_aa: CASSSRGPGRSEQFF
d_call: NA; j_call: TRBJ1-2; clone_size: NA; v_call: TRBV28; cdr3_nt: TGTGCCAGCAGTTTTCAGGCGGGTTCTTACACCTTC; cdr3_aa: CASSFQAGSYTF